This TCR beta chain was captured in a study of CD4+ T cells in melanoma. Whole-study findings and limits: Reportedly, melanoma neoantigen-specific CD4+ T cells showed varied differentiation states. A reported correlation linked neoantigen-specific CD4+ T cells to CD8+, macrophage and B cell function.

The CDR3 spans 15 residues. V lost 5 bases and J lost 0, with 13 bases in between. CDR1 is SGHTS and CDR2 is YDEGEE in the germline V gene. Clones were sequenced by immunoSEQ multiplex PCR, and TCRdb holds only the in-frame ones, with some missing. The sample holds 110,000 to 150,000 clones, about nine tenths seen once. Comments on this clone: Its antigen is not identified.

The source is a human donor with melanoma. V and J are TRBV5-8 and TRBJ2-3; D is possibly TRBD1 (5 bases). CDR3 sequence (DNA): TGTGCCAGCAGTTCCCAGGGAACTAGCACAGATACGCAGTATTTT. This sequence encodes CASSSQGTSTDTQYF.